This T cell receptor (beta chain) was captured by sequencing in a study of response to subunit inactivated influenza vaccine. This clonotype was found many times. The trim removed 6 bases at V and 4 bases at J, leaving 5 bases unmatched. There are 13 residues in the CDR3. CDR1 and CDR2 (germline): DFQATT, SNEGSKA (reference sequence). TCRdb redid the calling of the RT-PCR reads with MiXCR, one entry per CDR3 protein. The sample holds 400,000 to 650,000 distinct CDR3 sequences, less than 7.5% seen once. The sample here was PBMCs from blood, taken roughly 24 months after vaccination. The clonotype originates from a man aged 50-75 years who received an inactivated influenza vaccine. The rearrangement links TRBV20-1 to TRBJ1-4; 7 nucleotides agree with TRBD1. CDR3 amino acids: CSAGTASNEKLFF. In DNA form, the CDR3 reads TGCAGTGCGGGGACAGCTAGTAATGAAAAACTGTTTTTT.